The 28 T cell receptor beta chains below all came from one sample that was sequenced in a study of cytomegalovirus exposure and HLA in healthy donors. Amplification used 60 Vbeta primers and 13 Jbeta primers. Clones were sequenced by immunoSEQ multiplex PCR, and TCRdb holds only the in-frame ones, with some missing. Of about 120,000 clones listed, 75% are singletons. Sequencing input: PBMCs. All receptors derive from a woman aged 40 to 50 in good health and CMV-seropositive.

In its sample, this clone was seen once. The chain carries TRBV7-7 and TRBJ2-2; 7 bases are a match to TRBD2. This CDR3 comprises 15 residues. After removal of 4 bases from V and 4 bases from J, the junction contained 6 bases not matched to a gene. Germline V lookup: CDR1 SSHAT, CDR2 FNYEAQ (reference sequence). The CDR3 coding sequence is TGTGCCAGCAGCTACCTAGCGGCGACCACCGGGGAGCTGTTTTTT. Translating gives CASSYLAATTGELFF. The full variable domain, completed using reference TRBV7-7 and TRBJ2-2, is GAGVSQSPRYKVTKRGQDVTLRCDPISSHATLYWYQQALGQGPEFLTYFNYEAQPDKSGLPSDRFSAERPEGSISTLTIQRTEQRDSAMYRCASSYLAATTGELFFGEGSRLTVL.

V is TRBV9 and J is TRBJ2-7; 8 bases are shared with TRBD1. The CDR3 loop spans 17 amino acids. Trimming removed 6 bases from V and 0 bases from J; junction bases left unmatched: 14. Germline CDR1 and CDR2: SGDLS and YYNGEE. CDR3 sequence reads: CASTLEPPGTGSYEQYF. The CDR3 coding sequence is TGTGCCAGCACCCTTGAGCCCCCTGGGACAGGCTCCTACGAGCAGTACTTC.

In DNA, the CDR3 is TGTGCCAGCTCCCCGAACAGGGCGGCTAATGAAAAACTGTTTTTT. Amino acid sequence: CASSPNRAANEKLFF. The gene calls are TRBV18 and TRBJ1-4, with D possibly TRBD1 on 6 matching bases. The germline V gene encodes CDR1 KGHSH and CDR2 LQKENI. Trimming left V 6 bases short and J 3 bases short, with 14 bases between. This CDR3 is 15 amino acids long.

This clone was counted between two and nine times. The genes are TRBV4-3 and TRBJ1-4; D not resolved. The CDR3 contains 13 residues. Germline V gene lookup returns CDR1 LGHNA and CDR2 YSLEER. The V end lost 0 bases, the J end lost 10 bases, and 9 bases lay between the germline ends. The CDR3 nucleotides are TGCGCCAGCAGCCAAGATGAGTCGAGAAAACTGTTTTTT. Translating gives CASSQDESRKLFF.

This sequence joins TRBV2 and TRBJ1-2, with a possible D match to TRBD1 (6 bases). CDR1 is SNHLY and CDR2 is FYNNEI in the germline V gene. V was shortened by 0 bases and J by 4 bases, with 12 bases between the two germline ends. The CDR3 spans 15 residues. This CDR3 is CASSEATGLSYGYTF. As DNA, the CDR3 is TGTGCCAGCAGTGAAGCTACAGGGTTATCCTATGGCTACACCTTC.

The chain is built from TRBV10-2 and TRBJ2-5; the D is unclear. The V end lost 5 bases, the J end lost 3 bases, and 10 bases lay between the germline ends. This CDR3 spans 13 amino acids. Germline lookup yields CDR1 WSHSY and CDR2 SAAADI. CDR3 residues: CASSKSVKETQYF. Written as DNA, the CDR3 is TGCGCCAGCAGTAAGAGTGTGAAAGAGACCCAGTACTTC.

The J gene is TRBJ2-1, the V gene TRBV11-1; the D gene is possibly TRBD2 (5 bases). Germline CDR1 and CDR2: SGHAT and FQDESV (reference sequence). Trimming left V 0 bases short and J 7 bases short, with 10 bases between. The CDR3 has 14 amino acids. DNA of the CDR3: TGTGCCAGCAGCTTAGCGGGAGAATGGAATGAGCAGTTCTTC. Protein: CASSLAGEWNEQFF. Full variable domain (missing parts from reference TRBV11-1 and TRBJ2-1): EAEVAQSPRYKITEKSQAVAFWCDPISGHATLYWYRQILGQGPELLVQFQDESVVDDSQLPKDRFSAERLKGVDSTLKIQPAELGDSAMYLCASSLAGEWNEQFFGPGTRLTVL.

The V and J genes are TRBV7-9 and TRBJ1-4; 7 positions agree with TRBD1. Trimming at V came to 3 bases and at J to 11 bases, leaving 6 bases not matched to a gene. CDR1 and CDR2 from the germline V gene are SEHNR and FQNEAQ (reference sequence). CDR3 length equals 13 residues. The CDR3 sequence: CASSLGDSSKLFF. The DNA for the CDR3 is TGTGCCAGCAGCTTGGGGGACAGTTCGAAACTGTTTTTT.

The chain couples TRBV28 to TRBJ2-7; D is uncertain. CDR3 length equals 13 residues. Trimming stripped 6 bases from V and 2 bases from J, with 11 bases between. From germline, CDR1 is MDHEN and CDR2 SYDVKM. This CDR3 is CASRPHPAYEQYF. The CDR3 DNA reads as TGTGCCAGCAGACCCCACCCGGCCTACGAGCAGTACTTC.

The chain employs TRBV2 and TRBJ1-5; D possibly corresponds to TRBD1 (5 bases). The V gene's germline CDR1 is SNHLY and CDR2 FYNNEI. The V and J ends lost 6 bases and 5 bases respectively, with 14 bases between them. This CDR3 region has 14 residues. This chain's CDR3 is CASRRDLSYQPQHF. The CDR3 nucleotides read TGTGCCAGCAGGCGGGACCTAAGCTATCAGCCCCAGCATTTT.

The chain joins TRBV9 to TRBJ1-1, with a weak D call TRBD1 (6 bases). This CDR3 is 14 amino acids long. V gave up 0 bases and J gave up 1 base, with 7 bases separating them. CDR1 is SGDLS and CDR2 is YYNGEE in the germline V gene. The CDR3 DNA follows: TGTGCCAGCAGCGTAGCCAGGGGGAACACTGAAGCTTTCTTT. The encoded protein is CASSVARGNTEAFF. Using reference TRBV9 and TRBJ1-1 for the parts outside the CDR3, the full variable domain is DSGVTQTPKHLITATGQRVTLRCSPRSGDLSVYWYQQSLDQGLQFLIQYYNGEERAKGNILERFSAQQFPDLHSELNLSSLELGDSALYFCASSVARGNTEAFFGQGTRLTVV.

The gene calls are TRBV6-5 and TRBJ2-2; 10 positions match TRBD1. Per the germline V gene, CDR1 is MNHEY and CDR2 is SVGAGI. The CDR3 totals 15 residues. J gave up 5 bases and V 6 bases, and 6 bases lay outside the gene matches. The CDR3, as DNA: TGTGCCAGCAGCCGCCGGGACAGGGGTACCGGGGAGCTGTTTTTT. Translating it yields CASSRRDRGTGELFF.

In this sample, this clone turned up once. The chain couples TRBV13 to TRBJ2-3; weak D call: TRBD1 (5 bases). The CDR3 is 14 residues long. V was trimmed by 6 bases and J by 1 base, leaving 11 bases between them. From germline, CDR1 is PRHDT and CDR2 FYEKMQ (reference sequence). The CDR3 region is CASRYQGGTDTQYF. CDR3 nucleotides: TGTGCCAGCAGATACCAGGGCGGCACAGATACGCAGTATTTT. The entire variable domain, with the rest obtained from reference TRBV13 and TRBJ2-3, is as follows: AAGVIQSPRHLIKEKRETATLKCYPIPRHDTVYWYQQGPGQDPQFLISFYEKMQSDKGSIPDRFSAQQFSDYHSELNMSSLELGDSALYFCASRYQGGTDTQYFGPGTRLTVL.

The table lists this clone with a few counts. The chain couples TRBV5-6 to TRBJ1-6; TRBD1 matches 8 bases. Trimming removed 4 bases from V and 9 bases from J; junction bases left unmatched: 9. The CDR3 runs to 15 residues. The germline gives CDR1 SGHDT, CDR2 YYEEEE. As DNA, the CDR3 is TGTGCCAGCAGCCTACAGGGGGTTGTACCTTCACCCCTCCACTTT. Its protein is CASSLQGVVPSPLHF.

The chain combines TRBV11-3 with TRBJ2-7; tentatively, D is TRBD1 (6 bases). Looked up from germline, CDR1 is SGHNT and CDR2 is YENEEA. The CDR3 is 13 amino acids. V lost 5 bases and J lost 7, with 15 bases in between. The CDR3 DNA is TGTGCCAGCAGCCACGAGGACAGAAGGGAGCAGTACTTC. As protein: CASSHEDRREQYF.

The chain carries TRBV6-5 and TRBJ1-2, with a tentative D call TRBD1 (5 bases). The ends were cut back, 6 bases at V and 6 bases at J, with 14 bases in the middle. CDR1 MNHEY and CDR2 SVGAGI come from the germline V gene. The CDR3 totals 13 residues. CDR3 residues: CASRGGLFNGYTF. The CDR3 DNA is TGTGCCAGCAGGGGGGGACTTTTCAATGGCTACACCTTC.

The chain employs TRBV13 and TRBJ1-1, with unresolved D. Germline V gene data show CDR1 as PRHDT and CDR2 as FYEKMQ (reference sequence). V gave up 9 bases and J gave up 1 base, with 6 bases separating them. This CDR3 region has 11 residues. This chain's CDR3 is CARGGNTEAFF. The CDR3 DNA is TGTGCCAGGGGAGGGAACACTGAAGCTTTCTTT.

This rearrangement joins TRBV2 to TRBJ1-1; 8 nucleotides agree with TRBD1. The trim removed 5 bases at V and 1 base at J, leaving 6 bases unmatched. The CDR3 is made up of 15 amino acids. Germline CDR1 SNHLY, CDR2 FYNNEI. The CDR3 region has the DNA TGTGCCAGCAGTCCCAGGGGGCCTTCGAACACTGAAGCTTTCTTT. Residues: CASSPRGPSNTEAFF.

The chain joins TRBV30 to TRBJ2-7; D is unresolved. CDR1 is GTSNPN and CDR2 is SVGIG in the germline V gene (reference sequence). Trimming shortened V by 3 bases and J by 1 base, and 13 bases separated the two germline ends. The CDR3 consists of 14 residues. For the CDR3, the DNA is TGTGCCTGGAGCCCTCCCCCGGGTTCCTACGAGCAGTACTTC. It is translated as CAWSPPPGSYEQYF.

The chain couples TRBV5-6 to TRBJ2-7, with unresolved D. This CDR3 has 13 residues. Trimming cost V 0 bases and J 6 bases, with 10 bases left between them. CDR1 and CDR2 from the germline V gene are SGHDT and YYEEEE. The CDR3 sequence: CASSLGVPGEQYF. The CDR3 nucleotides are TGTGCCAGCAGCTTGGGAGTGCCTGGCGAGCAGTACTTC.

The CDR3 DNA follows: TGTGCCAGCAGTCGAGGGAGCGAGGCCTACGAGCAGTACTTC. This codes for CASSRGSEAYEQYF. J is TRBJ2-7 and V is TRBV28, with D possibly being TRBD2 (5 bases). Germline values: CDR1 MDHEN, CDR2 SYDVKM. V lost 5 bases and J lost 2, with 13 bases in between. The CDR3 sequence is 14 residues long.

The chain uses TRBV28 and TRBJ1-2, with D maybe TRBD1 (5 bases). CDR1 and CDR2 from the germline V gene are MDHEN and SYDVKM. The germline V and J ends were trimmed by 7 bases and 0 bases, with 12 bases remaining between them. The CDR3 has 14 residues. CDR3 protein: CASTWGGANYGYTF. In DNA form, the CDR3 reads TGTGCCAGCACCTGGGGCGGTGCTAACTATGGCTACACCTTC.

The chain recombines TRBV28 with TRBJ1-2, with D unclear. Per germline, CDR1 MDHEN and CDR2 SYDVKM. With 3 bases removed from V and 5 bases from J, the gap between germline ends came to 7 bases. The CDR3 contains 12 residues. The CDR3 loop is CASSLRKYGYTF. CDR3 nucleotide sequence: TGTGCCAGCAGTTTGAGGAAATATGGCTACACCTTC.

This clone was observed a few times. The genes are TRBV7-9 and TRBJ2-1; 15 bases are a match to TRBD2. The ends lost 5 bases at V and 6 bases at J; junction bases unmatched: 2. This CDR3 region has 15 residues. Per germline, CDR1 SEHNR and CDR2 FQNEAQ (reference sequence). The CDR3 sequence is CASSPGLAGGNEQFF. In DNA form, the CDR3 reads TGTGCCAGCAGCCCGGGACTAGCGGGAGGCAATGAGCAGTTCTTC.

The chain employs TRBV6-5 and TRBJ1-1; D not resolved. CDR1 and CDR2 from the germline V gene are MNHEY and SVGAGI. The CDR3 sequence is 14 residues long. Trimming took off 5 bases at V and 7 bases at J, with 17 bases between the two ends. The CDR3 here is CASSKTKQTIEAFF. CDR3 sequence (DNA): TGTGCCAGCAGTAAAACAAAACAGACGATTGAAGCTTTCTTT.

The V and J genes are TRBV7-2 and TRBJ2-4, with a possible D match to TRBD2 (6 bases). The CDR3 sequence is 15 residues long. Looked up from germline, CDR1 is SGHTA and CDR2 is FQGNSA. Trimming cost V 8 bases and J 2 bases, with 16 bases left between them. The CDR3 coding sequence is TGTGCCAGCCCGGGGGTTCAGGGAACCAAAAACATTCAGTACTTC. This translates into CASPGVQGTKNIQYF.

This chain joins TRBV7-8 and TRBJ1-3; D may be TRBD1 (5 bases). Per the germline V gene, CDR1 is SGHVS and CDR2 is FQNEAQ. The V and J ends lost 3 bases and 1 base respectively, with 7 bases between them. The CDR3 loop spans 14 amino acids. The DNA of the CDR3 is TGTGCCAGCAGCTTGCAGGGTTCTGGAAACACCATATATTTT. This translates into CASSLQGSGNTIYF.

V and J are TRBV5-6 and TRBJ2-5; D not resolved. Trimming cost V 1 base and J 4 bases, with 8 bases left between them. Per the germline V gene, CDR1 is SGHDT and CDR2 is YYEEEE. The CDR3 runs to 13 residues. The CDR3 DNA sequence: TGTGCCAGCAGCTTGCGGTTCCGAGAGACCCAGTACTTC. Translated, it gives CASSLRFRETQYF.